A single sample gave rise to the 3 T cell receptor beta chains below, sequenced in a study of vaccination and CD4 T cells after COVID-19. TCRdb re-analysed the PCR reads in MiXCR, keeping a single row per CDR3 protein. The sample lists roughly 25,000 distinct CDR3 sequences; 51% were seen once. Specimen: CD4+ T cells from blood, collected before SARS-CoV-2 vaccination. The source of these receptors is a human donor who had recovered from COVID-19.

Note on this clonotype: The junction does not match germline at one end; this may be a read error. V usage is TRBV7-9 and J usage is TRBJ2-5; D gene uncertain. Germline CDR1 is SEHNR and CDR2 is FQNEAQ (reference sequence). This CDR3 has 13 residues. CDR3 region: CTSSLTPAETQYF. The DNA for the CDR3 is TGTACCAGCAGCCTAACTCCCGCGGAGACCCAGTACTTC.

This clonotype was counted only a few times. The chain uses TRBV19 and TRBJ1-6, with D perhaps TRBD1 (5 bases). Germline V CDR1 and CDR2: LNHDA, SQIVND (reference sequence). V was shortened by 6 bases and J by 9 bases, with 15 bases between the two germline ends. The CDR3 is made up of 14 amino acids. The CDR3 DNA reads TGTGCCAGTAGACCCGGGGCACCGAGTTCACCCCTCCACTTT. Translation gives CASRPGAPSSPLHF.

The chain carries TRBV4-2 and TRBJ2-7; TRBD2 might be the D (7 bases). This CDR3 comprises 16 residues. CDR1 and CDR2 from the germline V gene are LGHNA and YNFKEQ. V dropped 1 base and J dropped 4 bases, with 17 bases sitting between them. This CDR3 is CASSQGGGLSLYEQYF. CDR3 nucleotides: TGTGCCAGCAGCCAAGGGGGGGGGCTTTCCCTATACGAGCAGTACTTC.